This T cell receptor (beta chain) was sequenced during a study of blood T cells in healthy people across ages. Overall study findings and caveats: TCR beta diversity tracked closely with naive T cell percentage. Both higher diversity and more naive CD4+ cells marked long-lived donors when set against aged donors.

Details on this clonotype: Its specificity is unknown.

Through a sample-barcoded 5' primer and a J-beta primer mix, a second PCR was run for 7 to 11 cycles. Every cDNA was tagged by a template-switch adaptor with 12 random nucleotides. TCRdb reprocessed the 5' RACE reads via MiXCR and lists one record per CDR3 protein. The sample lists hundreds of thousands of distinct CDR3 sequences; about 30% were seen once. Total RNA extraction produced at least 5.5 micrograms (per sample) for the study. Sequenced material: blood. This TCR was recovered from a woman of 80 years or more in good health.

In DNA form, the CDR3 reads TGCAGTGCTAGCCGGACAGATTCTATGTTAAACGTCCTGACTTTC. Protein sequence: CSASRTDSMLNVLTF. This chain joins TRBV20-1 and TRBJ2-6, with D perhaps matching TRBD1 (6 bases). Germline V gene sequence: CDR1 DFQATT, CDR2 SNEGSKA (reference sequence). CDR3 length: 15 amino acids. Trimming shortened V by 3 bases and J by 10 bases, and 19 bases separated the two germline ends.